What follows are 12 T cell receptor beta chains derived from one specimen sequenced in a study of blood T cell repertoires in COVID-19. Assay used: immunoSEQ multiplex PCR; TCRdb lists only in-frame clones, some missing. Altogether more than 300,000 clones are present, about 91% being singletons, with the ten largest covering approximately 1.6%. The specimen sequenced was peripheral blood. The source of these receptors is a woman aged 25 to 45 with COVID-19, enrolled during active disease.

This chain links TRBV3-1 (or the pseudogene TRBV3-2) with TRBJ1-1; 9 nucleotides align to TRBD1. The CDR3 has 17 amino acids. V gave up 3 bases and J gave up 6 bases; unmatched junction bases: 14. The germline gives CDR1 LGHDT, CDR2 YNNKEL (reference sequence). The CDR3 DNA is TGTGCCAGCAGCCAGAGGGGGTGGACAGGGGCTGGGGCTGAAGCTTTCTTT. It specifies CASSQRGWTGAGAEAFF.

This sequence joins TRBV27 and TRBJ1-2, with D unresolved. The CDR3 consists of 12 residues. Germline CDR1 is MNHEY and CDR2 is SMNVEV (reference sequence). The ends were cut back, 9 bases at V and 6 bases at J, with 14 bases in the middle. CDR3 sequence: CASFQAGNGYTF. The CDR3 DNA is TGTGCCAGTTTTCAGGCGGGTAATGGCTACACCTTC.

This sequence joins TRBV19 and TRBJ1-1; TRBD1 is a possible D gene (5 bases). Trimming took off 1 base at V and 4 bases at J, with 16 bases between the two ends. The CDR3 spans 16 residues. Germline V gives CDR1 LNHDA, CDR2 SQIVND (reference sequence). This CDR3 is CASSIGWGERATEAFF. In nucleotides, the CDR3 is TGTGCCAGTAGTATAGGGTGGGGGGAACGAGCCACTGAAGCTTTCTTT.

The chain uses TRBV6-1 and TRBJ2-3, with unresolved D. Deletions cut 3 bases from V and 5 bases from J, with 18 bases between. Germline CDR1 MNHNS, CDR2 SASEGT. The CDR3 runs 16 residues. Here the CDR3 reads CASSETSSVSGDTQYF. Written as DNA, the CDR3 is TGTGCCAGCAGTGAGACTTCTTCGGTGTCCGGAGATACGCAGTATTTT.

The V and J genes are TRBV6-2 or TRBV6-3 and TRBJ2-3; 7 positions match TRBD2. J lost 4 bases, V lost 2 bases, and 9 bases had no gene match. This CDR3 region has 16 residues. The V gene's germline CDR1 is MNHEY and CDR2 SVGEGT. This chain's CDR3 is CASSYGFGGGPDTQYF. CDR3 nucleotide sequence: TGTGCCAGCAGTTACGGGTTCGGCGGGGGTCCAGATACGCAGTATTTT.

The chain combines TRBV2 with TRBJ1-3, with unresolved D. Trimming cost V 6 bases and J 0 bases, with 12 bases left between them. The CDR3 totals 15 residues. The germline V gene has CDR1 SNHLY and CDR2 FYNNEI. CDR3 protein: CASRSGGSSGNTIYF. CDR3 nucleotide sequence: TGTGCCAGCAGAAGTGGTGGTAGCTCTGGAAACACCATATATTTT.

This chain joins TRBV18 and TRBJ1-3, with D possibly matching TRBD1 (5 bases). The V gene lost 3 bases and the J gene lost 0 bases, with 15 bases spanning the gap. This CDR3 has 17 amino acids. Germline-derived CDR1 and CDR2 are KGHSH and LQKENI. The CDR3 loop is CASSPVGGDLSGNTIYF. The CDR3 DNA is TGTGCCAGCTCACCCGTCGGGGGAGACCTCTCTGGAAACACCATATATTTT.

This sequence joins TRBV30 and TRBJ2-5; D is perhaps TRBD2 (6 bases). Germline V gives CDR1 GTSNPN, CDR2 SVGIG (reference sequence). Trimming stripped 1 base from V and 1 base from J, with 7 bases between. The CDR3 covers 13 residues. The CDR3 is CAWSGGLQETQYF. Here the CDR3 DNA reads TGTGCCTGGAGTGGGGGACTCCAAGAGACCCAGTACTTC.

This chain joins TRBV18 and TRBJ1-6; D remains unclear. Germline V gene sequence: CDR1 KGHSH, CDR2 LQKENI. V gave up 1 base and J gave up 14 bases, with 12 bases separating them. CDR3 length: 13 amino acids. CDR3 protein: CASSPQDAEALHF. The CDR3, as DNA: TGTGCCAGCTCACCACAGGATGCGGAGGCCCTCCACTTT.

The chain employs TRBV7-9 and TRBJ1-5; TRBD1 might be the D (6 bases). V dropped 9 bases and J dropped 3 bases, with 15 bases sitting between them. Germline V gene lookup returns CDR1 SEHNR and CDR2 FQNEAQ (reference sequence). The CDR3 length is 14 residues. The CDR3 loop is CASSPNRDNQPQHF. The CDR3 coding sequence is TGTGCCAGTTCCCCGAACAGGGACAATCAGCCCCAGCATTTT.

The CDR3 coding sequence is TGTGCCAGCAGCTTACCGGGTAACGAAGCTTTCTTT. Encoded protein: CASSLPGNEAFF. The rearrangement links TRBV11-3 to TRBJ1-1; D is ambiguous. From germline, CDR1 is SGHNT and CDR2 YENEEA. The CDR3 consists of 12 residues. Trimming took off 2 bases at V and 8 bases at J, with 9 bases between the two ends.

This chain connects TRBV2 to TRBJ2-7; D might be TRBD1 (6 bases). The CDR3 contains 15 residues. V lost 4 bases to trimming and J lost 0 bases, with 13 bases between them. Germline values: CDR1 SNHLY, CDR2 FYNNEI. The CDR3 bases are TGTGCCAGCAGTGGGGTGGGGGCCCCCTCCTACGAGCAGTACTTC. This encodes CASSGVGAPSYEQYF.